Described below is a single T cell receptor beta chain sequence and its context. The target antigen is unknown. The PCR ran on 60 Vbeta and 13 Jbeta primers. Profiled with immunoSEQ multiplex PCR; TCRdb holds only in-frame clones, not every one. The repertoire consists of 30,000 to 45,000 clones, with 86% occurring once and the leading ten covering 10% to 12%. This sample is drawn from a study of cytomegalovirus exposure and HLA in healthy donors. Turning to the study itself: An earlier analysis found fewer than 140 million unique TCR beta sequences from around 180 million T cells.

V shed 7 bases and J shed 7 bases, with 16 bases lying between them. There are 14 residues in the CDR3. Germline V gene lookup returns CDR1 LNHDA and CDR2 SQIVND (reference sequence). Study-wide findings and caveats: A later analysis showed TCR association rates differing by HLA locus, peaking at DRB1 and lowest at HLA-C.

The TCR originated in a woman between 40 and 55 years old in good health and CMV-seropositive. Sequencing was done on a sample of PBMCs. This chain links TRBV19 with TRBJ1-4, with no clear D. The CDR3 is CASKPRAGFEKLFF. CDR3 in DNA: TGTGCCAGTAAGCCCCGGGCGGGTTTTGAAAAACTGTTTTTT.